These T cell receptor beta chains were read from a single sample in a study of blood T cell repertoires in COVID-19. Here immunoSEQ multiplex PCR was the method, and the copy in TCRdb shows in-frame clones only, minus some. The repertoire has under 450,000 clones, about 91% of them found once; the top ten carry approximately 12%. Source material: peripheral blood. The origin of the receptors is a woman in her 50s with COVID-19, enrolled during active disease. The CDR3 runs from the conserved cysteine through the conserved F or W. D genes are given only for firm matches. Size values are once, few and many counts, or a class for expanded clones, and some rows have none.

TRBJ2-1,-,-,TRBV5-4,CASSGRDHYNEQFF,TGTGCCAGCAGCGGGCGGGACCATTACAATGAGCAGTTCTTC
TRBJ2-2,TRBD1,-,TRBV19,CASSPNKLGQMNTGELFF,TGTGCCAGTAGTCCAAATAAGTTGGGACAGATGAACACCGGGGAGCTGTTTTTT
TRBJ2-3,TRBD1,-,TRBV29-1,CSVGRDRDTDTQYF,TGCAGCGTTGGTAGAGACAGGGACACAGATACGCAGTATTTT
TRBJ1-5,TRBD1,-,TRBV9,CASSETPGGGQPQHF,TGTGCCAGCAGCGAAACACCAGGGGGCGGACAGCCCCAGCATTTT
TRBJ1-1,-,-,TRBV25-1,CASSEQGEAFF,TGTGCCAGCAGTGAACAGGGTGAAGCTTTCTTT
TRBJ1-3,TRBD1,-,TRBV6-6,CASSRTQGAISGNTIYF,TGTGCCAGCAGTCGCACACAGGGGGCGATCTCTGGAAACACCATATATTTT
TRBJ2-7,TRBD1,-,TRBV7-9,CASSSTGEIWYF,TGTGCCAGCAGCTCAACAGGGGAGATATGGTACTTC
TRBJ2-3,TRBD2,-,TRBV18,CASSRELRGGSDTQYF,TGTGCCAGCTCACGGGAGCTGCGGGGGGGGTCAGATACGCAGTATTTT
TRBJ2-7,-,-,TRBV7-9,CASSPTGYEQYF,TGTGCCAGCAGCCCTACGGGCTACGAGCAGTACTTC
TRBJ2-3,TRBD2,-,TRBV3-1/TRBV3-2,CASSLTSGVRDTQYF,TGTGCCAGCAGCCTCACTAGCGGGGTACGGGATACGCAGTATTTT
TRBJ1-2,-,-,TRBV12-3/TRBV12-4,CASSFTDYGYTF,TGTGCCAGCAGTTTCACGGACTATGGCTACACCTTC
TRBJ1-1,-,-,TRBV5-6,CASSYRQMNTEAFF,TGTGCCAGCAGCTATAGACAGATGAACACTGAAGCTTTCTTT
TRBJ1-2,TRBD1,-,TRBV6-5,CASSAGQGANYGYTF,TGTGCCAGCAGCGCGGGACAGGGAGCTAACTATGGCTACACCTTC
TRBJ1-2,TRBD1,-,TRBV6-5,CASEERDRGLRGYTF,TGTGCCAGCGAAGAGAGAGACAGGGGGCTTCGGGGCTACACCTTC
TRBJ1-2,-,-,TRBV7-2,CASSLGGAGVGYGYTF,TGTGCCAGCAGCTTAGGAGGAGCCGGGGTAGGATATGGCTACACCTTC
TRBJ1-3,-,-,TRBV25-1,CASSESLGGVDTIYF,TGTGCCAGCAGTGAATCTCTTGGGGGGGTCGACACCATATATTTT
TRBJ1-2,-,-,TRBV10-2,CASSGRQQNYGYTF,TGCGCCAGCAGTGGACGACAGCAGAACTATGGCTACACCTTC
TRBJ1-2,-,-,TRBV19,CASSITSGAIIDGYTF,TGTGCCAGTAGTATAACCTCAGGGGCAATAATCGATGGCTACACCTTC
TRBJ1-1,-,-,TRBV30,CAWRRYQTGGAAFF,TGTGCCTGGAGACGTTACCAGACCGGGGGGGCAGCTTTCTTT
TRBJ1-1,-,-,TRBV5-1,CASSLVQGTAEAFF,TGCGCCAGCAGCTTGGTACAGGGTACCGCTGAAGCTTTCTTT
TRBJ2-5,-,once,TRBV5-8,CASSRYGQSGQETQYF,TGTGCCAGCAGCCGGTACGGACAGTCCGGCCAAGAGACCCAGTACTTC
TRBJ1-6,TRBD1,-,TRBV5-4,CASSISTGAYNSPLHF,TGTGCCAGCAGCATCTCGACAGGGGCCTATAATTCACCCCTCCACTTT
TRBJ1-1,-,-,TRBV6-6,CASSYSPMNTEAFF,TGTGCCAGCAGTTACTCCCCCATGAACACTGAAGCTTTCTTT
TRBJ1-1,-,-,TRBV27,CASSLGRASTEAFF,TGTGCCAGCAGTTTGGGCAGGGCGAGCACTGAAGCTTTCTTT
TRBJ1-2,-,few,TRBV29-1,CSVASAGVNYGYTF,TGCAGCGTTGCGTCGGCAGGGGTAAACTATGGCTACACCTTC
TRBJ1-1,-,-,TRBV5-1,CASSLAGQGQNTEAFF,TGCGCCAGCAGCTTGGCCGGGCAGGGGCAGAACACTGAAGCTTTCTTT
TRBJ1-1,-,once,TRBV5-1,CASSLDLGERGEAFF,TGCGCCAGCAGCTTGGACTTGGGGGAGCGGGGTGAAGCTTTCTTT
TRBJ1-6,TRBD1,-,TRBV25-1,CASRPGQADSPLHF,TGTGCCAGCAGACCGGGACAGGCGGATTCACCCCTCCACTTT
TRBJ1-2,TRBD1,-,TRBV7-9,CASSLTTGIGGYTF,TGTGCCAGCAGCCTAACGACAGGGATCGGTGGCTACACCTTC
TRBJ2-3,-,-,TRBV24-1,CATSDRTRDSGTDTQYF,TGTGCCACCAGTGACCGCACCCGGGACTCCGGCACAGATACGCAGTATTTT
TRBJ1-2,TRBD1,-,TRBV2,CASSTTGTGVNYGYTF,TGTGCCAGCAGTACTACCGGGACAGGGGTTAACTATGGCTACACCTTC
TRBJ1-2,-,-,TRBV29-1,CSVLSNYGYTF,TGCAGCGTTTTGAGTAACTATGGCTACACCTTC
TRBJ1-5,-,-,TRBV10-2,CASSESGRGQPQHF,TGCGCCAGCAGTGAGTCTGGTCGGGGTCAGCCCCAGCATTTT
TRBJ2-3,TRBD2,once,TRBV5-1,CASSLYLAGGSTTDTQYF,TGCGCCAGCAGCTTGTACCTAGCGGGGGGCAGTACCACAGATACGCAGTATTTT
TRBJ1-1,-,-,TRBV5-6,CASRPGWGTEAFF,TGTGCCAGCAGACCGGGGTGGGGCACTGAAGCTTTCTTT
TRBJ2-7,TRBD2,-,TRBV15,CATSDPSGAIYEQYF,TGTGCCACCAGCGATCCTAGCGGGGCAATCTACGAGCAGTACTTC
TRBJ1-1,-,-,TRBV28,CASLERTEAFF,TGTGCCAGCCTAGAACGGACTGAAGCTTTCTTT
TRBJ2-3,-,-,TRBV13,CASSSGTDTQYF,TGTGCCAGCAGCTCGGGCACAGATACGCAGTATTTT
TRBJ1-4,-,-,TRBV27,CASLPSPEKLFF,TGTGCCAGCCTTCCTTCCCCTGAAAAACTGTTTTTT
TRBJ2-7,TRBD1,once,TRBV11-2,CASSPDPGQGGYEQYF,TGTGCCAGCAGCCCTGATCCGGGACAGGGGGGGTACGAGCAGTACTTC
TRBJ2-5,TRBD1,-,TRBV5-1,CASSSGQVGETQYF,TGCGCCAGCAGCTCTGGACAGGTCGGGGAGACCCAGTACTTC
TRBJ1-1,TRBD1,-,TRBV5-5,CASSYNDRDAEAFF,TGTGCCAGCAGCTACAACGACAGGGATGCTGAAGCTTTCTTT
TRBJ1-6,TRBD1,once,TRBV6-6,CASKRPGQPNSPLHF,TGTGCCAGCAAACGCCCGGGACAGCCTAATTCACCCCTCCACTTT
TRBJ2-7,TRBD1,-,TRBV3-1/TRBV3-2,CASRLGQGYEQYF,TGTGCCAGCCGATTGGGACAGGGTTACGAGCAGTACTTC
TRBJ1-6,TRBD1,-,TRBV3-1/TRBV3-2,CASGKTGGGHNSPLHF,TGTGCCAGCGGCAAGACAGGGGGCGGCCATAATTCACCCCTCCACTTT
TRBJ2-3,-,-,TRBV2,CASRIRQFNTDTQYF,TGTGCCAGCAGGATACGACAGTTTAACACAGATACGCAGTATTTT
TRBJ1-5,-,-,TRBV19,CASSTNREQPQHF,TGTGCCAGTAGTACCAACAGGGAGCAGCCCCAGCATTTT
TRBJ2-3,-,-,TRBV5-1,CASNLGEDTQYF,TGCGCCAGCAACTTGGGCGAGGATACGCAGTATTTT
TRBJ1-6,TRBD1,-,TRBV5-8,CASSLEQGGYNSPLHF,TGTGCCAGCAGCTTGGAACAGGGGGGTTATAATTCACCCCTCCACTTT
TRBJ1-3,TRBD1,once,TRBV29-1,CSGGTAGNTIYF,TGCAGCGGCGGGACAGCCGGAAACACCATATATTTT
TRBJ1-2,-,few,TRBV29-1,CSVEEGMDGYTF,TGCAGCGTTGAGGAGGGGATGGATGGCTACACCTTC
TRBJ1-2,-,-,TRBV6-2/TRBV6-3,CASSYSNNNYGYTF,TGTGCCAGCAGTTACTCGAACAATAACTATGGCTACACCTTC